This T cell receptor beta chain was profiled in a study of cytomegalovirus exposure and HLA in healthy donors. Concerning this clone itself: Its antigen remains unknown.

With 60 Vbeta and 13 Jbeta primers, the PCR was carried out. Method: immunoSEQ multiplex PCR; TCRdb's copy keeps in-frame clones and lacks some. The sample has about 180,000 clones, 82% seen once. The CDR3 is 15 residues long. V lost 6 bases, J lost 4 bases, and 18 bases lay in between. Germline CDR1 and CDR2: MNHNS and SASEGT. Study-wide points: In a later analysis, a genetic analysis reported fewer productive-TCR N-insertions in an Asian-associated ancestry cluster than the cohort average.

The TCR originated in a man in his forties in good health and CMV-seronegative. Sequencing input: PBMCs. The chain joins TRBV6-1 to TRBJ1-1; D unclear. The CDR3 region has the DNA TGTGCCAGCAGGACCCAGACTCAAATGAGCACTGAAGCTTTCTTT. It translates to CASRTQTQMSTEAFF.